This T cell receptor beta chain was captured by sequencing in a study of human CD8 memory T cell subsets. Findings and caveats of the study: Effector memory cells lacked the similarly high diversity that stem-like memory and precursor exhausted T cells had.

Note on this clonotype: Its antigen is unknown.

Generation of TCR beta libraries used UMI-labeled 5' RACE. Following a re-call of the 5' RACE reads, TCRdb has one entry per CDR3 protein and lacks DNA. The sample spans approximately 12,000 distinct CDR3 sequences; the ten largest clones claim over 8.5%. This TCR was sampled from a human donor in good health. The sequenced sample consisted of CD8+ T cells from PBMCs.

CDR3 sequence: CASSLSAYYEQYF. The chain carries TRBV12-3 or TRBV12-4 and TRBJ2-7. The CDR3 sequence is 13 residues long.